Here is one T cell receptor (beta chain) with its context. This entry belongs to a study of T cell repertoires in cytomegalovirus infection. There are 17 residues in the CDR3. Trimming took 5 bases from V and 6 from J; bases not matched to a gene: 13. Germline V gene data show CDR1 as MDHEN and CDR2 as SYDVKM. TCRdb independently ran MiXCR on the reads; one entry per CDR3 protein. The table has about 600,000 distinct CDR3 sequences, about 24% seen once; the top ten hold under 8.5%. The sequenced material came from CD8+ T cells from PBMCs. This TCR was recovered from a human donor in good health (CMV status not recorded). Some clones in this sample may be carry-over from other donors' samples. The chain employs TRBV28 and TRBJ1-5; 10 bases agree with TRBD1. The CDR3 bases are TGTGCCAGCAGTCACATCTACTGGGACAGGGGAACTCAGCCCCAGCATTTT. Translated: CASSHIYWDRGTQPQHF.